One and the same sample provided the 24 T cell receptor beta chains below, sequenced in a study of T cell responses to AZD1222 COVID-19 vaccine. Sequenced by immunoSEQ multiplex PCR; TCRdb stores in-frame clones only, minus some. The sample lists tens of thousands of clones; approximately 80% were seen once. The material sequenced was peripheral blood, taken 28 days after the second AZD1222 dose. The origin of the receptors is an adult who received the AZD1222 COVID-19 vaccine.

The CDR3 coding sequence is TGTGCCAGCAGGTCCCGGGGGTTCGGAACTAATGAAAAACTGTTTTTT. Its protein product is CASRSRGFGTNEKLFF. The genes are TRBV2 and TRBJ1-4; possible D gene TRBD1, 5 bases. The CDR3 length is 16 residues. Trimming cost V 6 bases and J 1 base, with 15 bases left between them. Germline V gives CDR1 SNHLY, CDR2 FYNNEI. Combining the CDR3 with reference TRBV2 and TRBJ1-4 gives the whole variable domain EPEVTQTPSHQVTQMGQEVILRCVPISNHLYFYWYRQILGQKVEFLVSFYNNEISEKSEIFDDQFSVERPDGSNFTLKIRSTKLEDSAMYFCASRSRGFGTNEKLFFGSGTQLSVL.

The rearrangement links TRBV4-3 to TRBJ1-1; 7 bases match TRBD1. V lost 4 bases, J lost 1 base, and 3 bases stayed unmatched. The germline V gene has CDR1 LGHNA and CDR2 YSLEER. This CDR3 comprises 14 residues. The chain's CDR3 is CASSRTGPNTEAFF. The CDR3 bases are TGCGCCAGCAGCCGGACAGGACCGAACACTGAAGCTTTCTTT.

CDR3 coding DNA: TGTGCCAGCTCACCACCTGACCCACTTCAGGGGCCCCAGCATTTT. Protein: CASSPPDPLQGPQHF. V usage is TRBV18 and J usage is TRBJ1-5, with a weak D call TRBD1 (5 bases). Germline V gives CDR1 KGHSH, CDR2 LQKENI. V dropped 0 bases and J dropped 9 bases, with 15 bases sitting between them. The CDR3 totals 15 residues.

The J gene is TRBJ2-1, the V gene TRBV7-8, with D perhaps TRBD1 (6 bases). Trimming removed 2 bases from V and 4 bases from J, with 6 bases in between. The CDR3 is 13 residues long. Germline CDR1 reads SGHVS; CDR2 reads FQNEAQ. The CDR3 bases are TGTGCCAGCAGCTTACAGGGGTACAATGAGCAGTTCTTC. It yields the protein CASSLQGYNEQFF. Full variable domain (outside the CDR3, taken from reference TRBV7-8 and TRBJ2-1): GAGVSQSPRYKVAKRGQDVALRCDPISGHVSLFWYQQALGQGPEFLTYFQNEAQLDKSGLPSDRFFAERPEGSVSTLKIQRTQQEDSAVYLCASSLQGYNEQFFGPGTRLTVL.

The rearrangement uses TRBV11-2 and TRBJ2-3, with TRBD2 matching 8 bases. CDR3 length: 17 residues. Germline V gives CDR1 SGHAT, CDR2 FQNNGV. The ends lost 1 base at V and 5 bases at J; junction bases unmatched: 11. Here the CDR3 DNA reads TGTGCCAGCAGCTTAGTCCCTCGCGGGGGGCCGGGAGATACGCAGTATTTT. This sequence encodes CASSLVPRGGPGDTQYF.

V usage is TRBV19 and J usage is TRBJ2-1; 7 nucleotides match TRBD2. From germline, CDR1 is LNHDA and CDR2 SQIVND (reference sequence). The CDR3 totals 15 residues. The trim removed 4 bases at V and 9 bases at J, leaving 12 bases unmatched. The CDR3: CASSNMDFPGGEQFF. CDR3 coding DNA: TGTGCCAGTAGTAATATGGATTTCCCGGGGGGTGAGCAGTTCTTC.

This chain joins TRBV5-1 and TRBJ2-4; 7 bases map to TRBD2. The CDR3 is 16 amino acids. The V gene's germline CDR1 is SGHRS and CDR2 YFSETQ. Trimming at V came to 3 bases and at J to 3 bases, leaving 9 bases not matched to a gene. In nucleotides, the CDR3 is TGCGCCAGCAGCTCAGGGCTAAGCGGGATCAAAAACATTCAGTACTTC. It encodes CASSSGLSGIKNIQYF. Full variable domain (outside the CDR3, taken from reference TRBV5-1 and TRBJ2-4): KAGVTQTPRYLIKTRGQQVTLSCSPISGHRSVSWYQQTPGQGLQFLFEYFSETQRNKGNFPGRFSGRQFSNSRSEMNVSTLELGDSALYLCASSSGLSGIKNIQYFGAGTRLSVL.

V usage is TRBV28 and J usage is TRBJ2-5, with 12 positions matching TRBD2. From germline, CDR1 is MDHEN and CDR2 SYDVKM. This CDR3 is 15 amino acids long. The junction had 5 bases not matched to a gene; V was cut back by 4 bases and J by 5 bases. The CDR3 here is CASSSLAGGMETQYF. The CDR3 DNA follows: TGTGCCAGCAGTTCACTAGCGGGGGGTATGGAGACCCAGTACTTC.

This clone has more than one count but fewer than ten. The rearrangement joins TRBV19 to TRBJ1-1; no reliable D call. Germline loops: CDR1 LNHDA, CDR2 SQIVND (reference sequence). Trimming left V 6 bases short and J 7 bases short, with 9 bases between. The CDR3 sequence is 11 residues long. The CDR3 nucleotides read TGTGCCAGTAGAACATCAATTGAAGCTTTCTTT. Encoded protein: CASRTSIEAFF.

By share of the sample, this clone is medium-sized. V is TRBV6-5 and J is TRBJ2-3; D might be TRBD2 (6 bases). Germline-derived CDR1 and CDR2 are MNHEY and SVGAGI. The V end was cut by 6 bases, the J end by 11 bases, with 18 bases between. The CDR3 runs 13 residues. Written as DNA, the CDR3 is TGTGCCAGCAGACCGACTAGTTCACGAGGGCAGTATTTT. This translates into CASRPTSSRGQYF.

This chain connects TRBV18 to TRBJ2-4, with 8 bases identical to TRBD1. Germline trimming cut 1 base from V and 6 bases from J; bases unmatched to any gene: 5. Germline-derived CDR1 and CDR2 are KGHSH and LQKENI. The CDR3 is made up of 15 amino acids. CDR3 nucleotides: TGTGCCAGCTCACCACTAACTGGACAGGGAAACATTCAGTACTTC. Amino acid sequence: CASSPLTGQGNIQYF. Full variable domain (missing parts from reference TRBV18 and TRBJ2-4): NAGVMQNPRHLVRRRGQEARLRCSPMKGHSHVYWYRQLPEEGLKFMVYLQKENIIDESGMPKERFSAEFPKEGPSILRIQQVVRGDSAAYFCASSPLTGQGNIQYFGAGTRLSVL.

This chain uses TRBV6-5 with TRBJ2-1; 8 bases are a match to TRBD2. In germline, CDR1 is MNHEY, CDR2 SVGAGI. The CDR3 spans 15 residues. After removal of 0 bases from V and 9 bases from J, the junction contained 7 bases not matched to a gene. CDR3 sequence reads: CASSYSGGRNAEQFF. Written as DNA, the CDR3 is TGTGCCAGCAGTTACTCCGGCGGGAGGAACGCTGAGCAGTTCTTC.

This clone was found once. Written as DNA, the CDR3 is TGTGCCACCAGTGTGTCAGGGGCACCTTGGGCCGGGGAGCTGTTTTTT. Amino acids: CATSVSGAPWAGELFF. The V and J genes are TRBV24-1 and TRBJ2-2, with a weak D call TRBD1 (6 bases). The germline CDR1 and CDR2 sequences are KGHDR and SFDVKD. The CDR3 covers 16 residues. The V end lost 5 bases, the J end lost 6 bases, and 18 bases lay between the germline ends.

The chain recombines TRBV5-5 with TRBJ2-7, with 12 bases aligning to TRBD2. Germline CDR1 is SGHKS and CDR2 is YYEKEE (reference sequence). V gave up 5 bases and J gave up 2 bases; unmatched junction bases: 5. This CDR3 spans 15 amino acids. As DNA, the CDR3 is TGTGCCAGCAGTTCTCTAGCGGGAGGGACCTACGAGCAGTACGTC. As protein: CASSSLAGGTYEQYV.

The chain employs TRBV6-5 and TRBJ1-2; tentative D call: TRBD1 (5 bases). Trimming stripped 0 bases from V and 4 bases from J, with 12 bases between. The CDR3 has 15 residues. Germline CDR1 reads MNHEY; CDR2 reads SVGAGI. As DNA, the CDR3 is TGTGCCAGCAGTTACTCCCTGTGGCAGGGCTATGGCTACACCTTC. Translation: CASSYSLWQGYGYTF.

CDR3 bases: TGTGCCAGCAGTTACGACCTCTTTAGCAATCAGCCCCAGCATTTT. Residues: CASSYDLFSNQPQHF. V and J are TRBV6-2 or TRBV6-3 and TRBJ1-5; D ambiguous. Germline CDR1 reads MNHEY; CDR2 reads SVGEGT. This CDR3 comprises 15 residues. The V end was cut by 2 bases, the J end by 0 bases, with 8 bases between.

The CDR3 loop is CASSPPLVIRGEKLFF. CDR3 sequence (DNA): TGTGCCAGCAGTCCCCCGCTGGTCATAAGGGGTGAAAAACTGTTTTTT. This chain joins TRBV2 and TRBJ1-4; possible D gene TRBD1, 5 bases. The CDR3 totals 16 residues. Germline V CDR1 and CDR2: SNHLY, FYNNEI. Trimming stripped 5 bases from V and 7 bases from J, with 20 bases between.

This chain connects TRBV28 to TRBJ2-1, with 16 bases fitting TRBD2. V gave up 6 bases and J gave up 8 bases; unmatched junction bases: 7. The V gene's germline CDR1 is MDHEN and CDR2 SYDVKM. This CDR3 has 16 amino acids. Here the CDR3 reads CASRPPGLAGGHEQFF. The CDR3 nucleotides are TGTGCCAGCAGGCCCCCGGGACTAGCGGGAGGGCATGAGCAGTTCTTC. Full variable domain (missing parts from reference TRBV28 and TRBJ2-1): DVKVTQSSRYLVKRTGEKVFLECVQDMDHENMFWYRQDPGLGLRLIYFSYDVKMKEKGDIPEGYSVSREKKERFSLILESASTNQTSMYLCASRPPGLAGGHEQFFGPGTRLTVL.

The chain uses TRBV5-4 and TRBJ2-2; D is perhaps TRBD1 (6 bases). CDR1 and CDR2 (germline): SGHNT, YYREEE (reference sequence). CDR3 length: 15 residues. V was clipped by 2 bases and J by 5 bases, with 13 bases between them. The CDR3 spells CASSFEQGYTGELFF. The CDR3 DNA reads TGTGCCAGCAGCTTTGAACAGGGCTATACCGGGGAGCTGTTTTTT.

The chain links TRBV3-1 (or the pseudogene TRBV3-2) to TRBJ2-7; 11 bases are shared with TRBD1. Unmatched junction bases numbered 3, after V lost 2 bases and J lost 3 bases. The CDR3 has 15 amino acids. Germline-derived CDR1 and CDR2 are LGHDT and YNNKEL (reference sequence). The CDR3 is CASSQFGTGGYEQYF. CDR3 bases: TGTGCCAGCAGCCAATTCGGGACAGGGGGCTACGAGCAGTACTTC.

This clone was seen a single time. V gene TRBV5-1 combines with J gene TRBJ1-2; unclear D gene. The V and J ends lost 0 bases and 2 bases respectively, with 8 bases between them. The length of the CDR3 is 14 residues. Germline V gene data show CDR1 as SGHRS and CDR2 as YFSETQ. This chain's CDR3 is CASSLAPGNYGYTF. In DNA, the CDR3 is TGCGCCAGCAGCTTGGCGCCGGGAAACTATGGCTACACCTTC.

The CDR3 loop is CASSPGGGYTF. In DNA form, the CDR3 reads TGTGCCAGCAGCCCAGGGGGTGGCTACACCTTC. The chain has TRBV6-5 and TRBJ1-2; TRBD1 agrees at 7 bases. The trim removed 6 bases at V and 7 bases at J, leaving 2 bases unmatched. This CDR3 region has 11 residues. Germline assignment: CDR1 MNHEY and CDR2 SVGAGI.

The chain links TRBV4-2 to TRBJ1-5; 7 positions agree with TRBD1. The CDR3 loop spans 14 amino acids. V trimming: 4 bases; J trimming: 2 bases; junction bases outside the gene matches: 2. Germline V lookup: CDR1 LGHNA, CDR2 YNFKEQ. CDR3 in DNA: TGTGCCAGCAGCCCCGGGACAGGCAATCAGCCCCAGCATTTT. Translation: CASSPGTGNQPQHF.

By sample share, this clone is large. V usage is TRBV28 and J usage is TRBJ1-2, with no clear D. Germline V gives CDR1 MDHEN, CDR2 SYDVKM. V was pared by 3 bases and J by 8 bases, with 16 bases between. This CDR3 contains 14 residues. This CDR3 reads CASSFEGGLRGYTF. CDR3 sequence (DNA): TGTGCCAGCAGTTTCGAAGGAGGGTTGCGCGGCTACACCTTC.